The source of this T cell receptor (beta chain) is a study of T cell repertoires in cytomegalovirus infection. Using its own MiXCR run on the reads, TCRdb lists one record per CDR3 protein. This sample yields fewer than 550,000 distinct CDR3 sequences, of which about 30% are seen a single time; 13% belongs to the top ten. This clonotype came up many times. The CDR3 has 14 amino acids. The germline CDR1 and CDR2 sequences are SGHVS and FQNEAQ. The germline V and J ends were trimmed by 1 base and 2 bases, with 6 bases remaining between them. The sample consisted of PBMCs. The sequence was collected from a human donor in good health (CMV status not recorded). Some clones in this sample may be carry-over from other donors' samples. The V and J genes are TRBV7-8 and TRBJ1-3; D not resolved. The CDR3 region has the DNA TGTGCCAGCAGCTTAGAGGCGGCTGGAAACACCATATATTTT. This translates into CASSLEAAGNTIYF.